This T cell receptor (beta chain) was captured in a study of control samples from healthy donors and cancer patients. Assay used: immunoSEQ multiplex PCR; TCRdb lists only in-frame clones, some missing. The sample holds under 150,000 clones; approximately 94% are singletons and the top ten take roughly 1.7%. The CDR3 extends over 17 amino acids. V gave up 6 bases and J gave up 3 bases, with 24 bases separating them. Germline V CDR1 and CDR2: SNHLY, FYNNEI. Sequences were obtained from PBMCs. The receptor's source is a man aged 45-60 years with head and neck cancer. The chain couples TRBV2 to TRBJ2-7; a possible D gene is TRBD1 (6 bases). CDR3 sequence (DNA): TGTGCCAGCAGCCCCGGTGGGGGCCAAGTGTCTATCTACGAGCAGTACTTC. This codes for CASSPGGGQVSIYEQYF.